This T cell receptor beta chain appears in the sequencing data of a study of blood T cell repertoires in COVID-19. On the study more broadly: The origin of the acute and convalescent COVID-19 samples was the United States, Italy and Spain. PBMCs, B-cell-depleted T cells, or T cells provided the cDNA or gDNA that made up the material.

Original processing notes: Reference gene primer amplification gave nucleated cell count estimates. Assay: immunoSEQ multiplex PCR; the TCRdb copy retains only in-frame clones and omits some. V and J calls and clone size are given by that table; D and trimming were obtained from the DNA. The sample lists around 180,000 clones, 70% to 90% occurring once. CDR3 length equals 15 residues. V was clipped by 0 bases and J by 4 bases, with 13 bases between them. The germline gives CDR1 SGDLS, CDR2 YYNGEE. The sequence derives from a man in his sixties with acute or convalescent COVID-19. V and J are TRBV9 and TRBJ1-1; the D gene is possibly TRBD1 (5 bases). The sequenced sample was peripheral blood. DNA for the CDR3: TGTGCCAGCAGCGTAGGCGGGGGTCGCGGCACTGAAGCTTTCTTT. This gives the protein CASSVGGGRGTEAFF.